This TCR beta chain is from a study of cytomegalovirus exposure and HLA in healthy donors. Study findings and constraints: DRB1 showed the most TCR associations and HLA-C the fewest in a later analysis, as rates varied by HLA locus.

With regard to this clone: The target antigen is unknown.

60 Vbeta and 13 Jbeta primers were used in PCR. The table came from immunoSEQ multiplex PCR; TCRdb's copy has only in-frame clones and leaves some out. This table has about 110,000 clones, more than 70% appearing once. CDR1 MNHNS and CDR2 SASEGT come from the germline V gene. The CDR3 is 14 amino acids. Trimming removed 6 bases from V and 3 bases from J; junction bases left unmatched: 5. This receptor was taken from a young man in good health and CMV-seronegative. This chain links TRBV6-1 with TRBJ1-5; 7 positions agree with TRBD1. The specimen sequenced was PBMCs. In nucleotides, the CDR3 is TGTGCCAGCAGCCCGGGACAGTTCAATCAGCCCCAGCATTTT. Residues: CASSPGQFNQPQHF.